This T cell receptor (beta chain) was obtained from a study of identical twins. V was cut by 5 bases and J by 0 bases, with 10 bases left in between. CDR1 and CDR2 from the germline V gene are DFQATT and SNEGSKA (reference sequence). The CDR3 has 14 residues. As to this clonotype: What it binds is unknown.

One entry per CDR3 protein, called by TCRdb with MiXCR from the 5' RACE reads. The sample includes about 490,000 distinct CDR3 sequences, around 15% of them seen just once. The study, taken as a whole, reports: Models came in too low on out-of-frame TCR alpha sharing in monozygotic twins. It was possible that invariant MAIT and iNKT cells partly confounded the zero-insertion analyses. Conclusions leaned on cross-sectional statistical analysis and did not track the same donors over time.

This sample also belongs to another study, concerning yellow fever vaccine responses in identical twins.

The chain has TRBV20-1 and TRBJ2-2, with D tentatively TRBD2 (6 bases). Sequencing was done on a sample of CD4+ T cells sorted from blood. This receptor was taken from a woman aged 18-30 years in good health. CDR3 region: CSARLGSNTGELFF. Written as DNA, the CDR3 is TGCAGTGCTCGACTAGGGTCGAACACCGGGGAGCTGTTTTTT.